Sequencing of this TCR beta chain was carried out in a study of T cells after yellow fever vaccination. TCRdb reanalysed the 5' RACE reads using MiXCR and keeps one entry per CDR3 protein. The sample includes some 670,000 distinct CDR3 sequences, around 12% of them seen just once. A note on this clonotype: Its antigen is unknown.

V shed 3 bases and J shed 9 bases, with 18 bases lying between them. Germline CDR1 reads LGHNA; CDR2 reads YNFKEQ. The CDR3 extends over 15 amino acids. Study findings and constraints: Contaminating bulk clonotypes could be abundant in FACS-sorted repertoires. The secondary response was weaker, and its peak arrived faster, on day 5 versus 15.

This sequence originates from a man younger than 40 who received the YFV17D yellow fever vaccine. This chain links TRBV4-2 with TRBJ1-5, with D possibly matching TRBD1 (6 bases). This specimen was PBMCs, taken on the day of the yellow fever booster vaccination. The CDR3 DNA reads TGTGCCAGCAGCCAGGAGCTCAGGGGTAAGGGGCCCCAGCATTTT. It encodes CASSQELRGKGPQHF.